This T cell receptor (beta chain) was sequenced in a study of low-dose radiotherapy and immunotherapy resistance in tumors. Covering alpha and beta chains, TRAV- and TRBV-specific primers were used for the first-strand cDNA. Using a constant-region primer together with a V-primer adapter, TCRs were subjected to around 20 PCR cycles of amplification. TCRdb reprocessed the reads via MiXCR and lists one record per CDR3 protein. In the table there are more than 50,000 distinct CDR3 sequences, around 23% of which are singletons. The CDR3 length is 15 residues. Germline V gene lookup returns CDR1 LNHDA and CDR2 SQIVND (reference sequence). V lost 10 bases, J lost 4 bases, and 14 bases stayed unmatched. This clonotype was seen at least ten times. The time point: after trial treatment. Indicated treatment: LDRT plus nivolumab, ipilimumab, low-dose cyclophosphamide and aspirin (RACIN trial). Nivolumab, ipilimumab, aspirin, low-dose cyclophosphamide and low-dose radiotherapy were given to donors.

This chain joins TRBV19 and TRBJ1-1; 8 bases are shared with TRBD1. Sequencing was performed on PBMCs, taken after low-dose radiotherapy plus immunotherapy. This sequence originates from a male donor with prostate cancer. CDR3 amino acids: CATRQKAGQGTEAFF. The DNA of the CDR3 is TGTGCCACTCGGCAGAAAGCTGGACAGGGCACTGAAGCTTTCTTT.